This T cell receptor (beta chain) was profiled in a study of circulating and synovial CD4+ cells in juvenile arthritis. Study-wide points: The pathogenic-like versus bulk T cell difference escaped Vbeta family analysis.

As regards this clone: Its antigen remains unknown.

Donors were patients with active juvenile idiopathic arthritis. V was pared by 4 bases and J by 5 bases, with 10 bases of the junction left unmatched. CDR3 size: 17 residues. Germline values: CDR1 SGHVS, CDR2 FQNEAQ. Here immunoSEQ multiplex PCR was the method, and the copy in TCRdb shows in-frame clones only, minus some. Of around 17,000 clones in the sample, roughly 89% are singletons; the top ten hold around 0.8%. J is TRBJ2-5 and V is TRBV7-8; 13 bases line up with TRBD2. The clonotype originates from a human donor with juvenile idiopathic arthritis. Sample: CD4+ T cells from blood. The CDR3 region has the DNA TGTGCCAGCAGCTCCGACTGGACTAGCGGGAGAACGGAGACCCAGTACTTC. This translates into CASSSDWTSGRTETQYF.